Following are 2 T cell receptor beta chains from one sample sequenced in a study of vaccination and CD4 T cells after COVID-19. The Oncomine TCR Beta short-read assay sequenced DNA from cultured CD4+ T cells. From the PCR reads, TCRdb called clonotypes with MiXCR, one entry per CDR3 protein. The sample yields some 20,000 distinct CDR3 sequences, around 44% seen once. Treatment here: approximately nine-day PBMC culture with coronavirus spike peptide pools or control peptides (ViraFEST assay). No antigen is known for these receptors. Sequenced material: CD4+ T cells from blood, cultured in vitro. The receptors shown here come from a human donor who had recovered from COVID-19.

The genes are TRBV6-2 or TRBV6-3 and TRBJ2-1; D gene ambiguous. CDR3 length: 12 residues. The V end was cut by 1 base, the J end by 9 bases, with 7 bases between. Germline CDR1 MNHEY, CDR2 SVGEGT. For the CDR3, the DNA is TGTGCCAGCAGTTACTGGACGTTTGAGCAGTTCTTC. This encodes CASSYWTFEQFF.

This clonotype is medium-sized in the sample. This CDR3 reads CASSSQGNGYTF. CDR3 bases: TGTGCCAGCAGTTCACAGGGAAATGGCTACACCTTC. The chain carries TRBV6-5 and TRBJ1-2, with a possible D match to TRBD1 (6 bases). This CDR3 region has 12 residues. Trimming removed 4 bases from V and 6 bases from J, with 9 bases in between. Germline V lookup: CDR1 MNHEY, CDR2 SVGAGI.